The clone carrying this TCR beta chain was recorded many times. The read ends 3 residues early relative to the CDR3; the germline J gene fills the gap. This record comes from a study of T cell clonality in common variable immunodeficiency. CVID and control samples used equivalent genomic DNA input. Measured with immunoSEQ multiplex PCR; TCRdb has only the in-frame clones, and not every one. Recorded here are approximately 56,000 clones, none singletons. The CDR3 loop spans 15 amino acids. Unmatched junction bases numbered 10, after V lost 5 bases and J lost 7 bases. In germline, CDR1 is SGHTA, CDR2 FQGNSA.

The sequenced sample consisted of peripheral blood mononuclear cells. This sequence was found in a person aged 18 to 75 in good health. The rearrangement uses TRBV7-2 and TRBJ2-1, with 8 bases aligning to TRBD1. Partial CDR3 DNA: TGTGCCAGCAGCCTTAGGCGTCAGGGGGCAAATGAG. Encoded protein: CASSLRRQGANE. The CDR3, in full, reads CASSLRRQGANEQFF.